This T cell receptor (beta chain) was sequenced for a study of blood T cell repertoires in COVID-19. Study in general: Sites across the United States, Italy and Spain contributed samples from acute and convalescent COVID-19. PBMCs, B-cell-depleted T cells, or T cells were the source of the cDNA or gDNA that made up the material.

The CDR3 totals 16 residues. The trim removed 5 bases at V and 7 bases at J, leaving 11 bases unmatched. CDR1 is LNHDA and CDR2 is SQIVND in the germline V gene (reference sequence). TCRdb keeps only in-frame clones here, not all; method: immunoSEQ multiplex PCR. The sample gives 60,000 to 75,000 clones, roughly 90% of which show up once; approximately 4% is in the top ten. The sequence derives from a human donor in a cohort sampled during active COVID-19. Sequencing was performed on peripheral blood. This sequence joins TRBV19 and TRBJ1-5; TRBD1 aligns across 10 bases. CDR3 DNA: TGTGCCAGTAGTCCCAGGGACAGGGGTCTCCAACAGCCCCAGCATTTT. It translates to CASSPRDRGLQQPQHF.